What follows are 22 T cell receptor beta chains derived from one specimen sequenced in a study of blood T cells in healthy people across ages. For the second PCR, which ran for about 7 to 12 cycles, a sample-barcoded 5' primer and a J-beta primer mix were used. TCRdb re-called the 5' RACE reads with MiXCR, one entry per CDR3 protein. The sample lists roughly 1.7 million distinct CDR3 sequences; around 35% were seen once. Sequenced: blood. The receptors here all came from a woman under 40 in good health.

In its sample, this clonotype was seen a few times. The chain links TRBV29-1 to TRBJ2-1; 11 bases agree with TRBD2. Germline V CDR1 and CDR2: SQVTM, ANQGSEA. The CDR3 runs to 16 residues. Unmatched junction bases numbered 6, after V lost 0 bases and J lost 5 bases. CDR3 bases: TGCAGCGTTGAAGACCCAACTAGCGGGAGACACAATGAGCAGTTCTTC. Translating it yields CSVEDPTSGRHNEQFF.

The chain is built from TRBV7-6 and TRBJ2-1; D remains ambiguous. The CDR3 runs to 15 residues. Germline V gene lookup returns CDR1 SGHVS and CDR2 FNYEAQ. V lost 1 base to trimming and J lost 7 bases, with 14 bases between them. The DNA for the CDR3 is TGTGCCAGCAGCTTAGGACTCCTATCGAAGAATGAGCAGTTCTTC. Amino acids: CASSLGLLSKNEQFF. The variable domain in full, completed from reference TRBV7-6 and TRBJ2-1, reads GAGVSQSPRYKVTKRGQDVALRCDPISGHVSLYWYRQALGQGPEFLTYFNYEAQQDKSGLPNDRFSAERPEGSISTLTIQRTEQRDSAMYRCASSLGLLSKNEQFFGPGTRLTVL.

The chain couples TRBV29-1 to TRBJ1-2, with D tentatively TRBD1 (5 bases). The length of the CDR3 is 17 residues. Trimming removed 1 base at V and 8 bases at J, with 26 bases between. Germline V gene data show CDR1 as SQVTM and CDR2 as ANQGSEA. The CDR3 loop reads CSVEATARQGREGGYTF. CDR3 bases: TGCAGCGTTGAAGCCACAGCCCGCCAGGGACGGGAGGGGGGCTACACCTTC.

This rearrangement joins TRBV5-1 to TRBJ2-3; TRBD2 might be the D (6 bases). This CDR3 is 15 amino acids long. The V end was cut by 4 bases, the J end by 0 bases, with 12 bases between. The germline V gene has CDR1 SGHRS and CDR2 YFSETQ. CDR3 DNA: TGCGCCAGCAGCGCGGTTAGCGGAAGCACAGATACGCAGTATTTT. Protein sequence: CASSAVSGSTDTQYF.

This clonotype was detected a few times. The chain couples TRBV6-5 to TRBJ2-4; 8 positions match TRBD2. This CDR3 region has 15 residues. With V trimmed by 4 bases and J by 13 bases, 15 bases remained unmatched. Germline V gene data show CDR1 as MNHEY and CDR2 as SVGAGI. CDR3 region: CASSSGGGPLGEQYF. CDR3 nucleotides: TGTGCCAGCAGTTCCGGCGGGGGGCCTTTAGGAGAGCAGTACTTC.

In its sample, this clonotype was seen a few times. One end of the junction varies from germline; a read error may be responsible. CDR3 sequence: CNARDLASGTKETQYF. CDR3 nucleotides: TGCAATGCTAGAGATCTGGCTAGCGGGACTAAAGAGACCCAGTACTTC. The chain has TRBV20-1 and TRBJ2-5; 9 bases match TRBD2. The CDR3 runs 16 residues. CDR1 is DFQATT and CDR2 is SNEGSKA in the germline V gene (reference sequence).

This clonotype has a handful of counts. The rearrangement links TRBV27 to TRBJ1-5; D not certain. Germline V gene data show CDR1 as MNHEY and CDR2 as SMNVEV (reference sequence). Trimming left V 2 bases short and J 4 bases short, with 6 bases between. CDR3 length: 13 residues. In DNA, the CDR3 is TGTGCCAGCAGTTTAACCCAGAATCAGCCCCAGCATTTT. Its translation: CASSLTQNQPQHF.

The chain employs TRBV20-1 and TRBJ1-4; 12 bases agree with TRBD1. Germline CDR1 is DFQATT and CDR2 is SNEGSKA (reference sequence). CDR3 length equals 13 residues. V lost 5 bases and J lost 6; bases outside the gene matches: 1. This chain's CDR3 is CSARDRGHEKLFF. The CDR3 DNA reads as TGCAGTGCTCGGGACAGGGGGCATGAAAAACTGTTTTTT.

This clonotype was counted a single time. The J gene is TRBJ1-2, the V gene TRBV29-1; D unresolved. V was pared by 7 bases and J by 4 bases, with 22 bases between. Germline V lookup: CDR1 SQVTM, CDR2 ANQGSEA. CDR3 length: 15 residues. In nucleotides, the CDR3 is TGCAGCGCCAAGTGGCCAGGCCCTTTTCGCTATGGCTACACCTTC. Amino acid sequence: CSAKWPGPFRYGYTF.

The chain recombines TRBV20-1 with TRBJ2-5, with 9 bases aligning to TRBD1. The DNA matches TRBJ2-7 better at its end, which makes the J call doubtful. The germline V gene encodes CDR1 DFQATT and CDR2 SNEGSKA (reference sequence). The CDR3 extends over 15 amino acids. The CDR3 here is CSARGRTGDPHEQYF. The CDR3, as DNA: TGCAGTGCTAGAGGGAGGACAGGGGACCCCCACGAGCAGTACTTC.

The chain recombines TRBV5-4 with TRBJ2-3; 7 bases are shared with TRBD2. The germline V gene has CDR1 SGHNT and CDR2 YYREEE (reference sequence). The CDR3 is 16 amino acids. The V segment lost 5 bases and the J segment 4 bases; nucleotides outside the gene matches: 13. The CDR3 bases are TGTGCCAGCAGTCGCCGGGGAGCGGGATACGCAGATACGCAGTATTTT. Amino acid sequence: CASSRRGAGYADTQYF.

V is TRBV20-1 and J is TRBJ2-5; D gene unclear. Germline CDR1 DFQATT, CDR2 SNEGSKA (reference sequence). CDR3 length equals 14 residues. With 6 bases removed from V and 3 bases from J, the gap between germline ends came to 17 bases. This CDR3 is CSALTTFRKETQYF. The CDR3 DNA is TGCAGTGCCCTGACCACATTTCGGAAAGAGACCCAGTACTTC.

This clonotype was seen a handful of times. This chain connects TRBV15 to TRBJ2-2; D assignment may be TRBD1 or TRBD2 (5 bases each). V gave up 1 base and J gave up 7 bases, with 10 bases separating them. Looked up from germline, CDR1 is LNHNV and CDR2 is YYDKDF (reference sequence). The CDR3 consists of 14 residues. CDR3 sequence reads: CATSRVGAGGELFF. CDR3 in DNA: TGTGCCACCAGCAGAGTCGGGGCCGGCGGGGAGCTGTTTTTT.

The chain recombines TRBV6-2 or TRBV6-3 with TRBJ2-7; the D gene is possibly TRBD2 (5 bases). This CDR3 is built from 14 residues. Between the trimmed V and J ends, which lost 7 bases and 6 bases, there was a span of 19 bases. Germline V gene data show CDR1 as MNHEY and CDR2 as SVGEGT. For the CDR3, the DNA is TGTGCCAGCACCGAGCGGAGGTCTTTTTTCGAGCAGTACTTC. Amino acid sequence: CASTERRSFFEQYF.

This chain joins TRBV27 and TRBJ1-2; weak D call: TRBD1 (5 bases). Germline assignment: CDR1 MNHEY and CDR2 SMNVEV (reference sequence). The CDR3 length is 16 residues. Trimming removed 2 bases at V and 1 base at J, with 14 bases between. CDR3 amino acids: CASSLGGANNNYGYTF. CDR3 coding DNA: TGTGCCAGCAGTTTAGGCGGGGCAAATAATAACTATGGCTACACCTTC.

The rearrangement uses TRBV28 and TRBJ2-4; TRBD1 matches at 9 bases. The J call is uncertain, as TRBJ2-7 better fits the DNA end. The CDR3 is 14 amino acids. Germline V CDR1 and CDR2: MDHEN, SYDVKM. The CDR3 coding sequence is TGTGCCAGCACCAGACAGGGGGGAAGCTGCGAGCAGTACTTC. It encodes CASTRQGGSCEQYF.

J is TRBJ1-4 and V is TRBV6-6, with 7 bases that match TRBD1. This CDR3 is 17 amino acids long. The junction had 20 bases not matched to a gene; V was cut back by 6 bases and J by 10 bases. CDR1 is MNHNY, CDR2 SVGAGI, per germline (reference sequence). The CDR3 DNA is TGTGCCAGCAGATCACCCGACCCAGGGGGAGTATTTGGAAAACTGTTTTTT. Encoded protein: CASRSPDPGGVFGKLFF.

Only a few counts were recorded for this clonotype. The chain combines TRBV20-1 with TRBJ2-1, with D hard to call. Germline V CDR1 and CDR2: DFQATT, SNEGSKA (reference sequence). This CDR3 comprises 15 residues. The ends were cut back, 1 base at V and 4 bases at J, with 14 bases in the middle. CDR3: CSARGYSDRYNEQFF. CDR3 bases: TGCAGTGCTAGAGGGTACTCTGACCGATACAATGAGCAGTTCTTC.

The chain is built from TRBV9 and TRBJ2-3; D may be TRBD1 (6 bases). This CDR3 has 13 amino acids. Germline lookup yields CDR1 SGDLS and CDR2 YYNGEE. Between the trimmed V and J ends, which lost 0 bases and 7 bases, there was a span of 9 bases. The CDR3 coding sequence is TGTGCCAGCAGCGTAGGGGACACTTATACGCAGTATTTT. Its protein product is CASSVGDTYTQYF.

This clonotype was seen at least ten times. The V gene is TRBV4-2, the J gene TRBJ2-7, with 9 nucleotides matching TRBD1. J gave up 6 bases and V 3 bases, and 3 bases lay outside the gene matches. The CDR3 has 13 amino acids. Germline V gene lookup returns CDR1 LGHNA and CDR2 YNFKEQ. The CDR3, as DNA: TGTGCCAGCAGCCATGGACAGGGGACCGAGCAGTACTTC. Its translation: CASSHGQGTEQYF.

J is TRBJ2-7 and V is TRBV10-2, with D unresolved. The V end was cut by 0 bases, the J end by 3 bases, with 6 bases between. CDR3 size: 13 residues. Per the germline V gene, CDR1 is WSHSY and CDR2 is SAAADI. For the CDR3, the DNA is TGCGCCAGCAGTGAGTCGACGGGCTACGAGCAGTACTTC. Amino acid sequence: CASSESTGYEQYF.

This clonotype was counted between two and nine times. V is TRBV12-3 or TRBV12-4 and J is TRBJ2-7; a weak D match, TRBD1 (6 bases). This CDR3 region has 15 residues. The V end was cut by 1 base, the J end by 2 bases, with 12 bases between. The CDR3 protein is CASSLDRTVTYEQYF. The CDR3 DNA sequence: TGTGCCAGCAGTTTAGATCGGACAGTGACCTACGAGCAGTACTTC.